This entry is about one T cell receptor (beta chain). Antigen: not known. Sequenced material consisted of expressed TCRB transcripts (all of the isolated RNA was reverse transcribed). Clones were sequenced by immunoSEQ multiplex PCR, and TCRdb holds only the in-frame ones, with some missing. The repertoire has a few hundred thousand clones, 27% of them found once; the top ten carry about 3.9%. This sample stems from a study of beta chain features in type 1 diabetes. Whole-study results and caveats: A potential PCR bias toward shorter templates would be equal in patient and control samples. Type 1 diabetes patients had moderately but significantly shorter TCRB CDR3s in all four CD4+ subsets. Individuals with type 1 diabetes displayed fewer insertions and more deletions at VDJ junctions.

Markers CD45RO/CCR7/CD25/CD127/CD95/CD27 served to sort CD4+ naive, central memory, regulatory and stem cell-like memory cells. There are 18 residues in the CDR3. V shed 5 bases and J 7 bases; nucleotides not matched to a gene: 14. Germline CDR1 reads SGHTA; CDR2 reads FQGNSA. The sequencing sample was made of central memory CD4+ T cells from blood. The gene calls are TRBV7-2 and TRBJ2-2; 12 nucleotides line up with TRBD2. This TCR was recovered from a man aged 25-45 years in good health. The DNA of the CDR3 is TGTGCCAGCAGCACAACAGGACTAGCGGGAAGTAAGGGCGGGGAGCTGTTTTTT. The encoded protein is CASSTTGLAGSKGGELFF.